Listed below are T cell receptor beta chains from one sample, sequenced in a study of T cells in Graves' hyperthyroidism and ophthalmopathy. TCRdb ran MiXCR on the multiplex PCR reads and lists one entry per CDR3 protein. Altogether around 490,000 distinct CDR3 sequences are present, about 20% being singletons, with the ten largest covering about 45%. Input material: blood. The receptors were sampled from a man in his forties with Graves' ophthalmopathy. The CDR3 runs from the conserved cysteine through the conserved F or W. Each record gives: V gene, CDR3 length, clone size, D gene, J gene, CDR3 DNA, CDR3 protein. A D gene is named only where the DNA matches it firmly. The size field is filled for only some rows; it gives once, few, many or a size class.

TRBV30	13	few	.	TRBJ1-1	TGTGCCTGGAGAACAACAATGAACACTGAAGCTTTCTTT	CAWRTTMNTEAFF
TRBV5-1	15	few	TRBD1	TRBJ2-3	TGCGCCAGCAGCGCGACAGGGCAAGGAAGAGATACGCAGTATTTT	CASSATGQGRDTQYF
TRBV27	16	few	.	TRBJ2-3	TGTGCCAGCAGTTTAAGTATGGACAGCTTCACAGATACGCAGTATTTT	CASSLSMDSFTDTQYF
TRBV6-1	14	.	TRBD1	TRBJ1-2	TGTGCCAGCAGTATCCCGGGACAGCCTTATGGCTACACCTTC	CASSIPGQPYGYTF
TRBV20-1	15	many	.	TRBJ2-6	TGCAGTGCCCAGAGGGTGACCGGGGAGGCCAACGTCCTGACTTTC	CSAQRVTGEANVLTF
TRBV6-5	14	.	.	TRBJ2-2	TGTGCCAGCAGTTTGGGACTGATCACCGGGGAGCTGTTTTTT	CASSLGLITGELFF
TRBV19	17	.	TRBD1	TRBJ1-2	TGTGCCAGTCCTGCCATACCCTCGGGACAGGAGATCTATGGCTACACCTTC	CASPAIPSGQEIYGYTF
TRBV30	13	many	.	TRBJ1-3	TGTGCCTGGAGTTCCCTCTCTGGAAACACCATATATTTT	CAWSSLSGNTIYF
TRBV13	16	many	.	TRBJ2-1	TGTGCCAGCAGCGCGGGACCCTTCACCGCCTACAATGAGCAGTTCTTC	CASSAGPFTAYNEQFF
TRBV14	13	.	.	TRBJ2-3	TGTGCCAGCAGCCAAGGGGCCGGAGATACGCAGTATTTT	CASSQGAGDTQYF
TRBV20-1	14	many	.	TRBJ2-7	TGCAGTGCTAGAGGGCCTTACGCTCGTTACGAGCAGTACTTC	CSARGPYARYEQYF
TRBV7-9	11	many	.	TRBJ2-1	TGTGCCAGCAGCTCCCCTGGTGAGCAGTTCTTC	CASSSPGEQFF
TRBV2	14	many	.	TRBJ2-4	TGTGCCAGCAGAGGACAGTTAGCCAAAAACATTCAGTACTTC	CASRGQLAKNIQYF
TRBV14	14	few	.	TRBJ2-7	TGTGCCAGCAGCCACCGGGCCACCTACTACGAGCAGTACTTC	CASSHRATYYEQYF
TRBV5-4	14	.	.	TRBJ2-1	TGTGCCAGCAGCTTGGACGCCCCTAGCAATGAGCAGTTCTTC	CASSLDAPSNEQFF
TRBV3-1	15	many	TRBD2	TRBJ2-7	TGTGCCAGCAGCCGGGCTAGCGGGGGGGTCTACGAGCAGTACTTC	CASSRASGGVYEQYF
TRBV5-6	12	.	.	TRBJ2-7	TGTGCCAGCAAGAAGAATTACAATGAGCAGTACTTC	CASKKNYNEQYF
TRBV20-1	11	.	.	TRBJ2-7	TGCAGTGCTAGTAAGGTCTACGAGCAGTACTTC	CSASKVYEQYF
TRBV2	14	many	TRBD1	TRBJ1-2	TGTGCCAGCAGGCTTGGACAGGGGGCCCATGGCTACACCTTC	CASRLGQGAHGYTF
TRBV11-2	14	.	.	TRBJ2-3	TGTGCCAGCAGCTACGGAGAGTGGAGGAATACGCAGTATTTT	CASSYGEWRNTQYF
TRBV4-1	12	.	.	TRBJ1-6	TGCGCCAGCAGCCCCCCCCTAGGATCCCTCCACTTT	CASSPPLGSLHF
TRBV6-5	17	.	.	TRBJ2-2	TGTGCCAGCAGTTACTCTACGGGACCCCGGAGATCCGGGGAGCTGTTTTTT	CASSYSTGPRRSGELFF
TRBV5-5	15	.	.	TRBJ1-5	TGTGCCAGTAGCTTGGAGGGGGTAGGCAATCAGCCCCAGCATTTT	CASSLEGVGNQPQHF
TRBV25-1	13	.	.	TRBJ2-2	TGTGCCAGCAGTACCAGGGAAGGAGGGGAGCTGTTTTTT	CASSTREGGELFF
TRBV29-1	17	.	.	TRBJ1-1	TGCAGCGTTTTTCTACGTGGGCAAAGCCCCCTGAACACTGAAGCTTTCTTT	CSVFLRGQSPLNTEAFF
TRBV7-9	14	.	TRBD2	TRBJ2-7	TGTGCCAGCAGTCTAGCCGGGGGGTGGTACGAGCAGTACTTC	CASSLAGGWYEQYF
TRBV19	14	.	.	TRBJ2-7	TGTGCCAGTAGTATAGGAAGTCCTCCCTACGAGCAGTACTTC	CASSIGSPPYEQYF
TRBV5-1	19	few	TRBD1	TRBJ2-6	TGCGCCAGCAGCTTGGTTGCAGGGGGCGGCGTCTCTGGGGCCAACGTCCTGACTTTC	CASSLVAGGGVSGANVLTF
TRBV28	16	many	.	TRBJ1-5	TGTGCCAGCAGTTTAATTTTGGGGCTGGGCAGACAGCCCCAGCATTTT	CASSLILGLGRQPQHF
TRBV7-9	12	few	.	TRBJ2-1	TGTGCCGGCGCGAGCTCCTACAATGAGCAGTTCTTC	CAGASSYNEQFF
TRBV11-2	12	many	.	TRBJ2-1	TGTGCCAGCAGCTTACAGGCAAATGAGCAGTTCTTC	CASSLQANEQFF
TRBV3-1	13	.	.	TRBJ1-6	TGTGCCAGCAGCCACCCGGGGGATTCACCCCTCCACTTT	CASSHPGDSPLHF
TRBV28	17	many	TRBD2	TRBJ2-7	TGTGCCAGCAGTCCAACTAGCGGGTATGCCCAACGCTACGAGCAGTACTTC	CASSPTSGYAQRYEQYF
TRBV6-1	15	.	TRBD1	TRBJ1-6	TGTGCCAGCAGCCAACCCGGACAGGCAAATTCACCCCTCCACTTT	CASSQPGQANSPLHF
TRBV6-2/TRBV6-3	16	.	.	TRBJ2-7	TGTGCCAGCAGCTACTCGCAGGCTATTCGGTCCTACGAGCAGTACTTC	CASSYSQAIRSYEQYF
TRBV5-1	17	.	.	TRBJ2-2	TGCGCCAGCAGGCAAGCGACAAGAGCCCCGGACACCGGGGAGCTGTTTTTT	CASRQATRAPDTGELFF
TRBV12-3/TRBV12-4	16	.	.	TRBJ2-2	TGTGCCAGCACCTTTTTTGTGGGGGCAGTCACCGGGGAGCTGTTTTTT	CASTFFVGAVTGELFF
TRBV5-5	18	few	TRBD1	TRBJ2-1	TGTGCCAGCAGCAAACCGAGTACTGACAGGGGGCGGGACAATGAGCAGTTCTTC	CASSKPSTDRGRDNEQFF
TRBV28	14	many	TRBD1	TRBJ2-7	TGTGCCAGCAGTTTACTCAGGGGGCCCTACGAGCAGTACTTC	CASSLLRGPYEQYF
TRBV6-1	15	few	TRBD2	TRBJ2-2	TGTGCCAGCAGTGAGGGAGGGTACCGCACCGGGGAGCTGTTTTTT	CASSEGGYRTGELFF
TRBV13	16	many	.	TRBJ2-7	TGTGCCAGCAGCTTAAGAGCGACCCGGGTGTCCTACGAGCAGTACTTC	CASSLRATRVSYEQYF
TRBV27	16	.	.	TRBJ2-2	TGTGCCAGCAGCCGCCCGGGCAGGGGGGGAACCGGGGAGCTGTTTTTT	CASSRPGRGGTGELFF
TRBV20-1	15	.	TRBD1	TRBJ2-5	TGCAGTGCCCTAACAGACAGGGGCGTACAAGAGACCCAGTACTTC	CSALTDRGVQETQYF
TRBV5-6	19	.	TRBD2	TRBJ2-4	TGTGCCAGCAGCTTGGACTGGACTAGCGGGAGGGTAGCCAAAAACATTCAGTACTTC	CASSLDWTSGRVAKNIQYF
TRBV20-1	15	few	TRBD1	TRBJ1-4	TGCAGTGCGGGACAGGGGGCTGCAACTAATGAAAAACTGTTTTTT	CSAGQGAATNEKLFF
TRBV6-2/TRBV6-3	16	few	TRBD2	TRBJ2-1	TGTGCCAGCAGTTACTCGATAGGCGGGGGCTACAATGAGCAGTTCTTC	CASSYSIGGGYNEQFF
TRBV5-4	15	.	.	TRBJ2-2	TGTGCCAGCAGCTTGACGGGAGTGAATTCCGGGGAGCTGTTTTTT	CASSLTGVNSGELFF
TRBV19	16	few	.	TRBJ2-4	TGTGCCAGTAGTATAGTGGGCAGGGGTTTCGGAAACATTCAGTACTTC	CASSIVGRGFGNIQYF
TRBV20-1	15	many	.	TRBJ2-1	TGCAGTGCTCTTTTTCCGAGTAGGCCCTACAATGAGCAGTTCTTC	CSALFPSRPYNEQFF
TRBV7-9	15	.	TRBD2	TRBJ2-7	TGTGCCAGCTACGAAATCGGGGGGGCTGTAGGAGAGCAGTACTTC	CASYEIGGAVGEQYF
TRBV6-1	14	few	.	TRBJ2-5	TGTGCCAGCAGTCGACTCGCCGGGTCTACCGTTCGGAACTTC	CASSRLAGSTVRNF
TRBV7-9	12	.	.	TRBJ2-1	TGTGCCAGCAGCTTAGCTAGTTTTGAGCAGTTCTTC	CASSLASFEQFF
TRBV19	13	few	.	TRBJ1-1	TGTGCCAGTAGTCCTGGGATAAACACTGAAGCTTTCTTT	CASSPGINTEAFF
TRBV9	15	few	.	TRBJ2-3	TGTGCCAGCAGCGTACTGGGGAAGTGGACAGATACGCAGTATTTT	CASSVLGKWTDTQYF
TRBV4-1	13	.	.	TRBJ1-2	TGCGCCAGCAGCCAAGTTGCTAGGGCAGGCTACACCTTC	CASSQVARAGYTF
TRBV6-2/TRBV6-3	12	.	.	TRBJ2-1	TGTGCCAGCACCGAGGGGTTTCGGGAGCAGTTCTTC	CASTEGFREQFF
TRBV20-1	15	.	TRBD2	TRBJ2-3	TGCAGTGCTAGTAAAACTAGCGGGAGTATGGATACGCAGTATTTT	CSASKTSGSMDTQYF